This T cell receptor (beta chain) was recorded in a study of CD8 T cells in Susac syndrome. Sequencing of TCR beta covered CD8+ and CD4+ T cells obtained from blood. The multiple sclerosis control group comprised treatment-naive patients with stable or active relapsing-remitting disease. While CD8+ and CD4+ T cells were isolated negatively, TEMRA cells were enriched by FACS. CDR3 size: 13 residues. The V and J ends lost 6 bases and 10 bases respectively, with 18 bases between them. The authors reverse transcribed roughly 0.5 to 1 ug RNA with random hexamers. Using its own MiXCR run on the immunoSEQ multiplex PCR reads, TCRdb lists one record per CDR3 protein. This sample carries 210,000 or so distinct CDR3 sequences, around nine tenths of them seen once, and the ten largest clones take approximately 0.13%.

This receptor was taken from a human donor with multiple sclerosis. The sequenced sample was CD8+ T cells from PBMCs. This chain uses TRBV12-3 or TRBV12-4 with TRBJ1-2; D gene uncertain. The CDR3 DNA follows: TGTGCCAGCAGACCCCGGGCCCGGGGAGTCTACACCTTC. Its protein product is CASRPRARGVYTF.